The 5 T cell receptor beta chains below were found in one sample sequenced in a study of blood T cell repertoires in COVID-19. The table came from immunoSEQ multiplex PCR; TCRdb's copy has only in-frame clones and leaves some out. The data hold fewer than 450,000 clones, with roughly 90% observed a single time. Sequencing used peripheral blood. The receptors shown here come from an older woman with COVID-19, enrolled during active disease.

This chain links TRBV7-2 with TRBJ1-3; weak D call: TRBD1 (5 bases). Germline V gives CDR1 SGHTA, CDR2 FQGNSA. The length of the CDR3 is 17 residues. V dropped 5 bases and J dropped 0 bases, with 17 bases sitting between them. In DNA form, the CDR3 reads TGTGCCAGCAGCACCTCTCGGGCCCAGGGCTCTGGAAACACCATATATTTT. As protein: CASSTSRAQGSGNTIYF.

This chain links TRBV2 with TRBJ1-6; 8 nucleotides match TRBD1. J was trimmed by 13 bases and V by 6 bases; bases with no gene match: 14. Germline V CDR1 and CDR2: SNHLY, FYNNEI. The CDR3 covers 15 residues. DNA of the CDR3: TGTGCCAGCAGAGACTTCCGGGACAGGCGGTGGCCCCTCCACTTT. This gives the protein CASRDFRDRRWPLHF.

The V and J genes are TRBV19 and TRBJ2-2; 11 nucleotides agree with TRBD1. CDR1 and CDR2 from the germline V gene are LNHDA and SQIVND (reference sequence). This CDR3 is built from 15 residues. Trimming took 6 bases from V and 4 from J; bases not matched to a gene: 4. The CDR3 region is CASRTGQGVTGELFF. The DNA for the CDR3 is TGTGCCAGTAGGACGGGACAGGGGGTCACCGGGGAGCTGTTTTTT.

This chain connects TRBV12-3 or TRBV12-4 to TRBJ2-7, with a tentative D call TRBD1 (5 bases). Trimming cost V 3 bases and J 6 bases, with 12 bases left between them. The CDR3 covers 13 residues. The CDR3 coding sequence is TGTGCCAGCAGTTTCGTAGACAGCAGCGAGCAGTACTTC. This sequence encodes CASSFVDSSEQYF.

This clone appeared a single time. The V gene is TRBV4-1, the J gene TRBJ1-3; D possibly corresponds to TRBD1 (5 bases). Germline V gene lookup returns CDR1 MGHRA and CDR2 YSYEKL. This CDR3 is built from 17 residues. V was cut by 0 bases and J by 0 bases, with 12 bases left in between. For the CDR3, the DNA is TGCGCCAGCAGCCAAGATTGGGGGGGGAGCTCTGGAAACACCATATATTTT. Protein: CASSQDWGGSSGNTIYF.